This passage covers 32 T cell receptor beta chains from one sample sequenced in a study of T cells in Graves' hyperthyroidism and ophthalmopathy. TCR beta CDR3 regions were amplified from RNA. When the TCR CDR3 underwent first-round RT-PCR, the HTBI primer set was used. Via MiXCR, TCRdb re-called the multiplex PCR reads, giving one row per CDR3 protein. The repertoire holds more than 550,000 distinct CDR3 sequences, with nearly 45% as singletons. Sequenced sample: peripheral blood or thyroid tissue (not recorded which). The receptors stem from an adult man with Graves' disease, either hyperthyroidism or ophthalmopathy (not recorded which).

The rearrangement uses TRBV2 and TRBJ2-5; D might be TRBD2 (6 bases). This CDR3 is 16 amino acids long. Per the germline V gene, CDR1 is SNHLY and CDR2 is FYNNEI. Trimming stripped 2 bases from V and 0 bases from J, with 13 bases between. The CDR3 region is CASSEPPAGHQETQYF. The CDR3 DNA follows: TGTGCCAGCAGTGAACCCCCCGCGGGGCACCAAGAGACCCAGTACTTC.

This clonotype was picked up many times. The rearrangement joins TRBV29-1 to TRBJ1-2; D might be TRBD1 (6 bases). The CDR3 totals 13 residues. The ends were cut back, 7 bases at V and 4 bases at J, with 16 bases in the middle. CDR1 and CDR2 from the germline V gene are SQVTM and ANQGSEA. CDR3 bases: TGCAGCGCTACCGACGGACAGATCTATGGCTACACCTTC. It is translated as CSATDGQIYGYTF.

The genes are TRBV10-3 and TRBJ1-5; 8 positions match TRBD1. CDR3 length equals 18 residues. CDR1 is ENHRY, CDR2 SYGVKD, per germline. The V gene end was trimmed by 0 bases and the J gene end by 9 bases; junction bases not matched to a gene: 16. The CDR3 sequence: CAISESGQGFWQGWPQHF. The CDR3 DNA reads as TGTGCCATCAGTGAGTCAGGACAGGGTTTTTGGCAAGGTTGGCCCCAGCATTTT.

The count of this clonotype is one. The chain has TRBV25-1 and TRBJ1-3; no reliable D call. The germline gives CDR1 MGHDK, CDR2 SYGVNS. Trimming left V 3 bases short and J 0 bases short, with 18 bases between. This CDR3 spans 18 amino acids. Here the CDR3 reads CASSESGRPTPSGNTIYF. In DNA form, the CDR3 reads TGTGCCAGCAGTGAGTCGGGGAGACCTACCCCCTCTGGAAACACCATATATTTT.

The rearrangement links TRBV2 to TRBJ2-5; tentatively, D is TRBD1 (6 bases). The CDR3 totals 14 residues. Germline-derived CDR1 and CDR2 are SNHLY and FYNNEI. The V end was cut by 6 bases, the J end by 4 bases, with 15 bases between. CDR3 amino acids: CASSVRTDRETQYF. DNA of the CDR3: TGTGCCAGCAGCGTACGGACAGATCGAGAGACCCAGTACTTC.

In its sample, this clonotype was seen many times. V gene TRBV7-9 combines with J gene TRBJ2-7, with D perhaps matching TRBD2 (6 bases). CDR1 is SEHNR and CDR2 is FQNEAQ in the germline V gene (reference sequence). The CDR3 contains 13 residues. V lost 3 bases, J lost 5 bases, and 11 bases lay in between. CDR3: CASSFGGGNEQYF. The CDR3 DNA sequence: TGTGCCAGCAGCTTTGGGGGAGGTAACGAGCAGTACTTC.

This CDR3 is CASSLVQITPNYGYTF. The CDR3 DNA is TGTGCCAGCAGCTTGGTTCAGATTACTCCTAACTATGGCTACACCTTC. The chain uses TRBV5-6 and TRBJ1-2; D not certain. The germline V gene has CDR1 SGHDT and CDR2 YYEEEE. The CDR3 runs to 16 residues. The V gene lost 0 bases and the J gene lost 0 bases, with 12 bases spanning the gap.

The chain recombines TRBV25-1 with TRBJ1-1, with TRBD1 as a possible D gene (5 bases). Germline V gene sequence: CDR1 MGHDK, CDR2 SYGVNS. V was shortened by 5 bases and J by 4 bases, with 14 bases between the two germline ends. CDR3 length: 14 amino acids. The CDR3 coding sequence is TGTGCCAGCAGTTTACCCGGGACGGTCACTGAAGCTTTCTTT. Translation gives CASSLPGTVTEAFF.

The chain couples TRBV7-9 to TRBJ2-7; the D gene could be TRBD1 or TRBD2 (5 bases each). Trimming removed 6 bases from V and 0 bases from J, with 24 bases in between. CDR1 is SEHNR and CDR2 is FQNEAQ in the germline V gene (reference sequence). The CDR3 covers 18 residues. The CDR3 sequence is CASSLGVGAGGSSYEQYF. The CDR3, as DNA: TGTGCCAGCAGTCTAGGAGTCGGGGCGGGTGGGAGCTCCTACGAGCAGTACTTC.

This clonotype was detected ten times or more. The chain has TRBV2 and TRBJ1-1; weak D call: TRBD1 (5 bases). Germline assignment: CDR1 SNHLY and CDR2 FYNNEI. This CDR3 spans 16 amino acids. V was shortened by 4 bases and J by 6 bases, with 21 bases between the two germline ends. CDR3 nucleotides: TGTGCCAGCAGTGGTCTCGTCGGTGGCAGGGAGGCTGAAGCTTTCTTT. Translating it yields CASSGLVGGREAEAFF. The variable domain in full, with the rest retrieved from reference TRBV2 and TRBJ1-1, is EPEVTQTPSHQVTQMGQEVILRCVPISNHLYFYWYRQILGQKVEFLVSFYNNEISEKSEIFDDQFSVERPDGSNFTLKIRSTKLEDSAMYFCASSGLVGGREAEAFFGQGTRLTVV.

In this sample, this clonotype turned up many times. The V call is TRBV20-1, the J call TRBJ2-2; TRBD2 aligns across 12 bases. J lost 6 bases, V lost 1 base, and 3 bases had no gene match. CDR3 length equals 15 residues. Germline V gene data show CDR1 as DFQATT and CDR2 as SNEGSKA (reference sequence). CDR3 DNA sequence: TGCAGTGCTAGAGTGCCTAGCGGGAGGGCCGGGGAGCTGTTTTTT. Amino acids: CSARVPSGRAGELFF.

As regards this clonotype: One junction end does not reproduce the germline sequence, and a read error may be involved. V and J are TRBV7-2 and TRBJ1-1; D is ambiguous. CDR1 SGHTA and CDR2 FQGNSA come from the germline V gene. This CDR3 region has 15 residues. The CDR3 sequence: CASSQEAQMNTEAFF. The CDR3 coding sequence is TGCGCCAGCAGCCAAGAGGCACAGATGAACACTGAAGCTTTCTTT.

About this clonotype itself: A read error may account for a junction end that differs from germline. The V call is TRBV25-1, the J call TRBJ1-5; tentative D call: TRBD1 (5 bases). The CDR3 is 14 amino acids. Germline loops: CDR1 MGHDK, CDR2 SYGVNS. The CDR3 spells CTSHGAGSNQPQHF. Written as DNA, the CDR3 is TGTACCAGCCATGGGGCGGGTAGCAATCAGCCCCAGCATTTT.

This clonotype has only a few counts. The rearrangement links TRBV12-3 or TRBV12-4 to TRBJ1-1, with a possible D match to TRBD1 (6 bases). The CDR3 has 15 amino acids. V was clipped by 3 bases and J by 7 bases, with 18 bases between them. The CDR3 nucleotides read TGTGCCAGCAGTTTGCCCTCGGACAGCGGCGATGAAGCTTTCTTT. The encoded protein is CASSLPSDSGDEAFF.

The chain couples TRBV20-1 to TRBJ1-1; D call uncertain. Germline values: CDR1 DFQATT, CDR2 SNEGSKA (reference sequence). Between the trimmed V and J ends, which lost 3 bases and 1 base, there was a span of 9 bases. This CDR3 spans 13 amino acids. CDR3 amino acids: CSAREDQNTEAFF. CDR3 sequence (DNA): TGCAGTGCTAGGGAGGACCAGAACACTGAAGCTTTCTTT.

The rearrangement links TRBV20-1 to TRBJ1-2; D unclear. Germline V lookup: CDR1 DFQATT, CDR2 SNEGSKA (reference sequence). V was pared by 3 bases and J by 5 bases, with 13 bases between. This CDR3 is built from 13 residues. The CDR3 here is CSASSPSPYGYTF. DNA of the CDR3: TGCAGTGCTAGTTCGCCTTCACCTTATGGCTACACCTTC.

V and J are TRBV29-1 and TRBJ2-7; tentative D call: TRBD1 (5 bases). Trimming left V 4 bases short and J 5 bases short, with 15 bases between. In germline, CDR1 is SQVTM, CDR2 ANQGSEA. This CDR3 spans 13 amino acids. The CDR3 loop is CSVGEQVGHEQYF. The CDR3 nucleotides are TGCAGCGTTGGAGAACAGGTGGGGCACGAGCAGTACTTC.

The chain is built from TRBV7-2 and TRBJ2-2; 10 bases align to TRBD2. From germline, CDR1 is SGHTA and CDR2 FQGNSA. V lost 11 bases, J lost 4 bases, and 16 bases stayed unmatched. The CDR3 is made up of 17 amino acids. The CDR3 sequence is CAGTSASGGELTGELFF. CDR3 nucleotide sequence: TGTGCCGGGACTAGCGCCTCGGGCGGGGAGCTCACCGGGGAGCTGTTTTTT.

The chain couples TRBV15 to TRBJ2-7, with a tentative D call TRBD1 (7 bases). The ends were cut back, 3 bases at V and 6 bases at J, with 21 bases in the middle. Per the germline V gene, CDR1 is LNHNV and CDR2 is YYDKDF (reference sequence). The CDR3 runs 16 residues. CDR3 nucleotides: TGTGCCACCAGCAGCTTGGAGGGGGCCGTGGGGAGCGAGCAGTACTTC. This sequence encodes CATSSLEGAVGSEQYF.

In this sample, this clonotype turned up many times. This chain joins TRBV19 and TRBJ1-1; D is uncertain. Germline CDR1 LNHDA, CDR2 SQIVND (reference sequence). The CDR3 sequence is 13 residues long. Deletions cut 5 bases from V and 0 bases from J, with 7 bases between. CDR3 sequence reads: CASSGPLNTEAFF. The CDR3 region has the DNA TGTGCCAGTAGTGGACCGTTGAACACTGAAGCTTTCTTT. Using reference TRBV19 and TRBJ1-1 for the parts outside the CDR3, the full variable domain is DGGITQSPKYLFRKEGQNVTLSCEQNLNHDAMYWYRQDPGQGLRLIYYSQIVNDFQKGDIAEGYSVSREKKESFPLTVTSAQKNPTAFYLCASSGPLNTEAFFGQGTRLTVV.

This clonotype has at least ten counts. CDR3 residues: CASSLWAGADYSPLHF. CDR3 DNA: TGTGCCAGCAGCTTATGGGCAGGAGCTGACTATTCACCCCTCCACTTT. V and J are TRBV11-2 and TRBJ1-6; D gene ambiguous. CDR1 is SGHAT and CDR2 is FQNNGV in the germline V gene. The CDR3 runs 16 residues. Trimming stripped 2 bases from V and 8 bases from J, with 16 bases between. Complete variable domain (other parts from reference TRBV11-2 and TRBJ1-6): EAGVAQSPRYKIIEKRQSVAFWCNPISGHATLYWYQQILGQGPKLLIQFQNNGVVDDSQLPKDRFSAERLKGVDSTLKIQPAKLEDSAVYLCASSLWAGADYSPLHFGNGTRLTVT.

This clonotype has a count of ten or more. The chain is built from TRBV10-1 and TRBJ1-5; D not resolved. The CDR3 length is 10 residues. V lost 6 bases to trimming and J lost 9 bases, with 6 bases between them. CDR1 and CDR2 (germline): WNHNN, SYGVQD (reference sequence). The CDR3 protein is CASRLLPQHF. CDR3 in DNA: TGCGCCAGCAGGTTGTTGCCCCAGCATTTT.

The chain employs TRBV25-1 and TRBJ1-2; D possibly corresponds to TRBD1 (5 bases). The CDR3 has 12 residues. Germline CDR1 reads MGHDK; CDR2 reads SYGVNS. The CDR3 DNA reads as TGTGCTAGAGAAGAGGGGCGCTATGGCTACACCTTC. Translation gives CAREEGRYGYTF.

To note about this clonotype: One end of the junction is discordant with germline, which a read error may explain. This sequence joins TRBV10-3 and TRBJ1-1; D uncertain. The CDR3 runs to 18 residues. Germline V gene data show CDR1 as ENHRY and CDR2 as SYGVKD. The CDR3 spells CASSSLGVRRLVNTEAFF. CDR3 nucleotide sequence: TGTGCCAGCAGTTCCCTTGGGGTCCGAAGGCTGGTGAACACTGAAGCTTTCTTT.

The rearrangement links TRBV24-1 to TRBJ2-7, with 13 bases aligning to TRBD2. CDR1 KGHDR and CDR2 SFDVKD come from the germline V gene. This CDR3 is built from 17 residues. Trimming took 4 bases from V and 6 from J; bases not matched to a gene: 11. The CDR3 reads CATSEDGLAGVMSEQYF. CDR3 sequence (DNA): TGTGCCACCAGTGAGGACGGACTAGCGGGAGTAATGTCCGAGCAGTACTTC.

With regard to this clonotype: A clone one base away is much larger, so this may be a read error. This chain uses TRBV2 with TRBJ1-2, with D unresolved. Trimming shortened V by 10 bases and J by 8 bases, and 14 bases separated the two germline ends. The CDR3 runs 11 residues. Germline CDR1 reads SNHLY; CDR2 reads FYNNEI. The CDR3 DNA reads as TGTGCCACCAGCTCAAGAGCCGGCTACACCTTC. This translates into CATSSRAGYTF.

In its sample, this clonotype was seen many times. The rearrangement links TRBV7-8 to TRBJ2-5; D is ambiguous. V lost 2 bases to trimming and J lost 1 base, with 14 bases between them. The CDR3 is 16 amino acids. CDR1 is SGHVS and CDR2 is FQNEAQ in the germline V gene. The CDR3 loop is CASSLSARRRQETQYF. In DNA form, the CDR3 reads TGTGCCAGCAGCTTATCGGCTAGGAGACGCCAAGAGACCCAGTACTTC. The full variable domain, with the rest looked up from reference TRBV7-8 and TRBJ2-5, is GAGVSQSPRYKVAKRGQDVALRCDPISGHVSLFWYQQALGQGPEFLTYFQNEAQLDKSGLPSDRFFAERPEGSVSTLKIQRTQQEDSAVYLCASSLSARRRQETQYFGPGTRLLVL.

Regarding this clonotype: This could be a read error, since a much larger clone is one nucleotide away. A read error is likely, as this CDR3 ends without the conserved phenylalanine or tryptophan. The chain has TRBV5-1 and TRBJ1-3, with D uncertain. Germline CDR1 SGHRS, CDR2 YFSETQ. The CDR3 covers 14 residues. Trimming shortened V by 0 bases and J by 4 bases, and 8 bases separated the two germline ends. The CDR3 region has the DNA TGCGCCAGCAGCTTGGCGGGATACGGAAACACCATATATCTT. Translating gives CASSLAGYGNTIYL.

The V and J genes are TRBV7-9 and TRBJ1-2, with D perhaps TRBD1 (5 bases). Germline V lookup: CDR1 SEHNR, CDR2 FQNEAQ (reference sequence). The CDR3 sequence is 13 residues long. The V end was cut by 8 bases, the J end by 11 bases, with 21 bases between. The CDR3 region is CASRPQGPRGYTF. CDR3 nucleotide sequence: TGTGCCAGCCGTCCCCAAGGCCCCCGGGGGTACACCTTC.

The CDR3 DNA reads as TGTGCCAGCAGCCAGGCTAGCGGAGGGCGAGTCCACGAGCAGTACTTC. This sequence encodes CASSQASGGRVHEQYF. The chain combines TRBV2 with TRBJ2-7, with 7 bases fitting TRBD2. Looked up from germline, CDR1 is SNHLY and CDR2 is FYNNEI. Trimming at V came to 6 bases and at J to 5 bases, leaving 16 bases not matched to a gene. There are 16 residues in the CDR3.

Points on this clonotype: One end of the junction is discordant with germline, which a read error may explain. DNA of the CDR3: TGTGCCACCAGTGATCGTCTAGCGGAACAAGAGACCCAGTACTTC. As protein: CATSDRLAEQETQYF. J is TRBJ2-5 and V is TRBV2, with 7 bases matching TRBD2. CDR3 length equals 15 residues. Germline CDR1 and CDR2: SNHLY and FYNNEI.

This chain connects TRBV7-9 to TRBJ1-4; D may be TRBD1 (6 bases). This CDR3 has 14 residues. Germline V gene lookup returns CDR1 SEHNR and CDR2 FQNEAQ (reference sequence). Trimming removed 4 bases at V and 8 bases at J, with 14 bases between. CDR3 residues: CASSSGDLKEKLFF. The CDR3 nucleotides read TGTGCCAGCAGCTCAGGGGATCTAAAGGAAAAACTGTTTTTT.